The subject of this entry is one T cell receptor (beta chain). The clone's antigen remains unknown. No much larger clone exists at a distance of one base, and base qualities are not known. The library was made by the immunoSEQ multiplex PCR assay. T-cell receptor beta chain repertoire sequencing was carried out together with a 770-gene immune expression panel. Not all clones reach the TCRdb copy of this immuneACCESS table, which keeps in-frame sequences only. Checked studies attribute under half of the gap to unresolved V genes and leave the rest unexplained. The sample table contains under 1,500 clones; only one count was recorded for approximately 86% of them. The ten largest clones represent approximately 16% of the sample. A cohort of approximately 39 patients with surgically resected non-small-cell lung cancer, for whom both primary tumor and brain metastasis specimens were available, was included. The tumor specimens consisted of archival formalin-fixed, paraffin-embedded tissues.

The sample comes from a study of brain metastases from non-small cell lung cancer (dated by TCRdb to the late 2010s). Broadly, across the study: The study profiled the immune microenvironment of paired resected primary tumors and brain metastases taken from patients with non-small-cell lung cancer. Broad study findings and their caveats: T-cell infiltration was lower in brain metastases than in primary tumors (P < 0.001). Paired brain metastases and primary tumors largely shared TCR repertoires, although T-cell densities in the metastases were sparse. Compared with the matched primary tumors, T-cell clones appeared to be expanded in just under 65% of brain metastases.

Relative to germline, V is missing 5 bases and J is missing 5 bases, with 7 bases of the junction outside any gene match. For CDR1 and CDR2, the germline V gene lists SGHVS and FNYEAQ. The CDR3 spans 14 residues, from the cysteine through the phenylalanine. Here the CDR3 DNA is all that survives: 42 bases in frame from base 1. The V and J genes are TRBV7-6 and TRBJ2-7, with 9 bases aligning to TRBD2. The sequenced sample consisted of tissue from a brain metastasis. The cell subset or site label here, explained by the study, means: resected brain metastasis paired with primary lung tumor. The receptor was isolated from a donor aged 40 or over with non-small cell lung cancer. The nucleotide sequence reads TGTGCCAGCAGCCTCAGCGGGAGGTTCGACGAGCAGTACTTC. Its translation reads: CASSLSGRFDEQYF.